A selection of T cell receptor beta chains follows, all from one sample in a study of T cells in Graves' hyperthyroidism and ophthalmopathy. TCRdb itself ran the multiplex PCR reads through MiXCR, one entry per CDR3 protein. The sample holds 400,000 to 600,000 distinct CDR3 sequences, about 16% seen once. Material for sequencing was blood. These receptors originate from a woman under 40 with Graves' ophthalmopathy. The CDR3 runs from the conserved cysteine through the conserved F or W. A D gene is named only where the DNA matches it firmly. Rows give clone size only sometimes, using once, few, many, or a class for an expanded clone.

CDR3 length,D gene,clone size,V gene,J gene,CDR3 protein,CDR3 DNA
16,TRBD2,NA,TRBV2,TRBJ2-2,CASLKTSGTRAGELFF,TGTGCCAGCTTAAAGACTAGCGGGACCCGAGCCGGGGAGCTGTTTTTT
15,NA,many,TRBV28,TRBJ1-2,CASSPSGRTNYGYTF,TGTGCCAGCAGTCCTTCCGGACGGACGAACTATGGCTACACCTTC
14,NA,many,TRBV11-1,TRBJ2-1,CASSLVGTNNEQFF,TGTGCCAGCAGCTTAGTAGGGACAAACAATGAGCAGTTCTTC
14,TRBD2,few,TRBV20-1,TRBJ2-1,CSAEFSGRGDEQFF,TGCAGTGCTGAATTTAGCGGGAGGGGTGATGAGCAGTTCTTC
16,TRBD2,many,TRBV7-9,TRBJ2-7,CASSVPGTTSSYEQYF,TGTGCCAGCAGCGTACCCGGGACTACTTCTTCCTACGAGCAGTACTTC
13,TRBD1,NA,TRBV20-1,TRBJ1-4,CSAVDRGGWKLFF,TGCAGTGCCGTAGACAGGGGCGGATGGAAACTGTTTTTT
14,NA,NA,TRBV7-9,TRBJ2-3,CASSAPLRTDTQYF,TGTGCCAGCAGCGCCCCACTACGCACAGATACGCAGTATTTT
12,NA,few,TRBV29-1,TRBJ1-5,CSVGGVNQPQHF,TGCAGCGTAGGCGGCGTCAATCAGCCCCAGCATTTT
15,NA,many,TRBV7-2,TRBJ2-7,CASSLGYSASYEQYF,TGTGCCAGCAGCTTAGGGTATTCAGCCTCCTACGAGCAGTACTTC
13,TRBD1,many,TRBV11-2,TRBJ2-7,CASSPGTGFEQYF,TGTGCCAGCAGCCCAGGGACAGGGTTCGAGCAGTACTTC
14,NA,many,TRBV18,TRBJ1-1,CATTGNRENTEAFF,TGTGCCACCACCGGGAACAGGGAGAACACTGAAGCTTTCTTT
14,NA,many,TRBV19,TRBJ1-5,CASSMGHGNQPQHF,TGTGCCAGTAGTATGGGGCACGGCAATCAGCCCCAGCATTTT
15,NA,many,TRBV28,TRBJ2-1,CASNLGGQSNNEQFF,TGTGCCAGCAACCTCGGGGGACAGTCGAACAATGAGCAGTTCTTC
13,TRBD1,NA,TRBV4-3,TRBJ2-7,CASSGTGVDEQYF,TGCGCCAGCTCCGGGACAGGGGTTGATGAGCAGTACTTC
14,NA,many,TRBV28,TRBJ1-5,CASSFTAGVQPQHF,TGTGCCAGCAGTTTTACGGCAGGCGTACAGCCCCAGCATTTT
15,TRBD2,many,TRBV20-1,TRBJ2-7,CSARTTSGRAGEQYF,TGCAGTGCTCGAACCACTAGCGGGAGGGCGGGGGAGCAGTACTTC
13,NA,NA,TRBV29-1,TRBJ1-1,CSVASRVDTEAFF,TGCAGCGTTGCCTCAAGGGTTGACACTGAAGCTTTCTTT
16,NA,few,TRBV7-2,TRBJ2-4,CASSLVRGAAKNIQYF,TGTGCCAGCAGCTTAGTTCGAGGGGCAGCCAAAAACATTCAGTACTTC
13,NA,few,TRBV30,TRBJ2-7,CAWTVLGAYEQYF,TGTGCCTGGACGGTGTTGGGGGCCTACGAGCAGTACTTC
16,NA,few,TRBV4-3,TRBJ2-1,CASSQDQGVGKNEQFF,TGCGCCAGCAGCCAAGATCAAGGGGTGGGAAAGAATGAGCAGTTCTTC
13,NA,many,TRBV7-3,TRBJ2-1,CASSLTTGGEQFF,TGTGCCAGCAGCTTAACGACCGGTGGGGAGCAGTTCTTC
13,NA,few,TRBV29-1,TRBJ2-3,CSSSSVNADTQYF,TGCAGCTCTTCATCGGTTAACGCAGATACGCAGTATTTT
12,NA,many,TRBV20-1,TRBJ2-3,CSLGRSTDTQYF,TGCAGTTTGGGGCGTAGCACAGATACGCAGTATTTT
15,TRBD2,many,TRBV12-3/TRBV12-4,TRBJ2-1,CASSPRTRAGYEQFF,TGTGCCAGCAGTCCCCGGACTCGAGCGGGATATGAGCAGTTCTTC
14,NA,many,TRBV12-3/TRBV12-4,TRBJ2-5,CASSLVQGQETQYF,TGTGCCAGCAGTTTAGTTCAGGGCCAAGAGACCCAGTACTTC
14,NA,few,TRBV27,TRBJ2-1,CASSLALIGDEQFF,TGTGCCAGCAGTTTAGCATTGATTGGCGATGAGCAGTTCTTC
17,TRBD2,many,TRBV5-5,TRBJ2-5,CASSLGLAGAMGETQYF,TGTGCCAGCAGCTTGGGGCTAGCGGGAGCGATGGGAGAGACCCAGTACTTC
19,TRBD2,few,TRBV11-3,TRBJ2-1,CASSQGLAGGPGLDNEQFF,TGTGCCAGCAGCCAGGGACTAGCGGGAGGCCCTGGTTTGGACAATGAGCAGTTCTTC
15,NA,many,TRBV6-5,TRBJ1-1,CASSYTGQRTTEAFF,TGTGCCAGCAGTTACACCGGACAGCGAACGACTGAAGCTTTCTTT
16,NA,many,TRBV12-3/TRBV12-4,TRBJ1-5,CASRDETTSGNQPQHF,TGTGCCAGCAGAGATGAGACGACAAGCGGGAATCAGCCCCAGCATTTT
15,NA,many,TRBV7-2,TRBJ1-2,CASSPEQGGSYGYTF,TGTGCCAGCAGCCCGGAACAGGGAGGAAGCTATGGCTACACCTTC
12,TRBD1,NA,TRBV20-1,TRBJ1-2,CSVVDRFFGYTF,TGCAGCGTAGTGGACAGGTTTTTTGGCTACACCTTC
15,NA,NA,TRBV11-2,TRBJ2-7,CASSLWQAPTYEQYF,TGTGCCAGCAGCTTATGGCAGGCCCCGACCTACGAGCAGTACTTC
15,NA,many,TRBV10-3,TRBJ2-7,CAISEGQLIRSEQYF,TGTGCCATCAGTGAGGGACAGCTAATACGCAGTGAGCAGTACTTC
19,TRBD2,many,TRBV7-9,TRBJ2-4,CASSPPMGTSGRWQDIQYF,TGTGCCAGCAGCCCCCCAATGGGGACTAGCGGAAGGTGGCAGGACATTCAGTACTTC
19,NA,NA,TRBV7-9,TRBJ1-4,CASSGRMDRTGSTNEKLFF,TGTGCCAGCAGCGGGAGAATGGACAGAACAGGATCAACTAATGAAAAACTGTTTTTT
15,NA,few,TRBV4-3,TRBJ1-6,CASSQEPGYNSPLHF,TGCGCCAGCAGCCAAGAGCCCGGGTACAATTCACCCCTCCACTTT
16,NA,many,TRBV20-1,TRBJ1-5,CSARDQGIYSNQPQHF,TGCAGTGCTAGAGATCAGGGTATTTATAGCAATCAGCCCCAGCATTTT
13,NA,many,TRBV7-3,TRBJ2-5,CASSLISQETQYF,TGTGCCAGCAGCTTAATATCACAAGAGACCCAGTACTTC
16,TRBD1,NA,TRBV11-2,TRBJ1-5,CASSLSSTGGRQPQHF,TGTGCCAGCAGTTTAAGTTCCACAGGGGGCCGTCAGCCCCAGCATTTT
17,NA,few,TRBV6-4,TRBJ2-4,CASSGAVEWEAVNIQYF,TGTGCCAGCAGTGGGGCTGTCGAGTGGGAGGCGGTAAACATTCAGTACTTC
21,TRBD2,NA,TRBV4-1,TRBJ2-7,CASSQDLRLNRTSGAIYEQYF,TGCGCCAGCAGCCAAGATCTTAGGCTGAACAGGACTAGCGGGGCAATCTACGAGCAGTACTTC
15,TRBD1,NA,TRBV20-1,TRBJ2-1,CSAAARQGSYNEQFF,TGCAGTGCAGCTGCCCGACAGGGGTCCTACAATGAGCAGTTCTTC
13,TRBD1,few,TRBV11-2,TRBJ2-5,CASRPTGGETQYF,TGTGCCAGCAGGCCGACAGGGGGGGAGACCCAGTACTTC
15,NA,NA,TRBV6-1,TRBJ1-1,CASSPPAPERTEAFF,TGTGCCAGCAGTCCACCGGCCCCTGAGAGGACTGAAGCTTTCTTT
14,NA,few,TRBV19,TRBJ1-1,CASLDPGIVTEAFF,TGTGCCAGTCTGGACCCGGGGATCGTCACTGAAGCTTTCTTT
17,NA,many,TRBV7-2,TRBJ2-7,CASSLAGGRGFPYEQYF,TGTGCCAGCAGCTTAGCTGGGGGCAGGGGTTTCCCCTACGAGCAGTACTTC
13,TRBD1,many,TRBV10-1,TRBJ1-1,CASSGQGRAEAFF,TGCGCCAGCAGTGGACAGGGCAGAGCTGAAGCTTTCTTT
14,NA,many,TRBV28,TRBJ2-3,CASSLSPGADTQYF,TGTGCCAGCAGTTTATCTCCAGGGGCAGATACGCAGTATTTT
13,NA,NA,TRBV4-3,TRBJ2-7,CASSRVLGDEQYF,TGCGCCAGCAGCCGTGTCCTAGGCGACGAGCAGTACTTC
14,NA,NA,TRBV15,TRBJ1-6,CATRDVGVRSPLHF,TGTGCCACCAGGGACGTAGGGGTTCGGTCACCCCTCCACTTT
15,NA,few,TRBV6-1,TRBJ2-7,CASSTPLAPRDEQYF,TGTGCCAGCAGTACGCCCCTAGCGCCCCGGGACGAGCAGTACTTC
15,NA,NA,TRBV19,TRBJ2-3,CASSIADSFTDTQYF,TGTGCCAGTAGTATAGCGGACAGCTTCACAGATACGCAGTATTTT
16,TRBD2,many,TRBV30,TRBJ2-2,CAWRSSGRSLTGELFF,TGTGCCTGGAGGAGTAGCGGGAGATCACTCACCGGGGAGCTGTTTTTT
13,NA,NA,TRBV9,TRBJ2-5,CASSVVVGETQYF,TGTGCCAGCAGCGTAGTGGTCGGGGAGACCCAGTACTTC
14,NA,many,TRBV27,TRBJ1-1,CASSLTQGGTEAFF,TGTGCCAGCAGTTTAACTCAGGGAGGCACTGAAGCTTTCTTT
15,NA,many,TRBV6-1,TRBJ1-2,CASSYQMTVGDGYTF,TGTGCCAGCAGTTACCAAATGACAGTAGGCGATGGCTACACCTTC
15,TRBD2,few,TRBV7-9,TRBJ2-1,CASSFPPGEGNEQFF,TGTGCCAGCAGTTTCCCCCCGGGGGAGGGCAATGAGCAGTTCTTC
12,NA,many,TRBV11-2,TRBJ2-3,CASSINTDTQYF,TGTGCCAGCAGCATCAACACAGATACGCAGTATTTT
14,NA,many,TRBV20-1,TRBJ2-3,CSAIDSRGMDTQYF,TGCAGTGCCATCGACTCCCGAGGGATGGATACGCAGTATTTT